A single sample gave rise to the 24 T cell receptor beta chains below, sequenced in a study of T-cell reconstitution after alpha-beta-depleted transplantation in children. Preparation of the TCRbeta library involved a method that used unique molecular identifiers. TCRdb itself ran the PCR reads through MiXCR, one entry per CDR3 protein. The sample has hundreds of thousands of distinct CDR3 sequences, 13% seen once; the top ten hold over 2%. The sequences come from PBMCs, mostly from graft donor cells, collected 360 days after TCRalphabeta/CD19-depleted stem cell transplant. The receptors were gathered from a male patient under 18 who had a stem cell transplant for acute myeloid leukemia, so the T cells may come from the graft donor.

This clonotype was seen at least ten times. The chain employs TRBV12-3 or TRBV12-4 and TRBJ2-7; the match to TRBD1 covers 8 bases. Losses at the gene ends were 3 bases for V and 8 bases for J; bases not matched to a gene: 15. This CDR3 is 16 amino acids long. CDR3: CASSFWTGQTLTKQYF. The CDR3 DNA follows: TGTGCCAGCAGTTTTTGGACAGGGCAAACTCTTACGAAGCAGTACTTC.

This clonotype was seen more than once but under ten times. The chain links TRBV19 to TRBJ2-1; D gene uncertain. CDR3 size: 12 residues. Trimming removed 2 bases at V and 7 bases at J, with 6 bases between. CDR1 and CDR2 (germline): LNHDA, SQIVND (reference sequence). The CDR3 region is CASSIYVNEQFF. The DNA of the CDR3 is TGTGCCAGTAGTATATACGTGAATGAGCAGTTCTTC.

Ten or more counts support this clonotype. CDR3 protein: CASSSLGASTDTQYF. As DNA, the CDR3 is TGTGCCAGCAGTTCCTTAGGGGCCAGCACAGATACGCAGTATTTT. The chain carries TRBV28 and TRBJ2-3; D possibly corresponds to TRBD1 (5 bases). V dropped 4 bases and J dropped 0 bases, with 11 bases sitting between them. Germline loops: CDR1 MDHEN, CDR2 SYDVKM. The CDR3 loop spans 15 amino acids.

This clonotype was observed a few times. The gene calls are TRBV6-1 and TRBJ1-5, with D possibly TRBD1 on 6 matching bases. There are 16 residues in the CDR3. V was clipped by 0 bases and J by 6 bases, with 15 bases between them. The germline gives CDR1 MNHNS, CDR2 SASEGT. CDR3 in DNA: TGTGCCAGCAGTGAAGCGGCGGGGGCCATAGGTCAGCCCCAGCATTTT. This sequence encodes CASSEAAGAIGQPQHF.

This rearrangement joins TRBV7-6 to TRBJ2-7; TRBD1 matches at 7 bases. Trimming at V came to 0 bases and at J to 2 bases, leaving 4 bases not matched to a gene. The CDR3 has 15 amino acids. CDR1 is SGHVS, CDR2 FNYEAQ, per germline. The CDR3 region has the DNA TGTGCCAGCAGCTTAGCCGGGACAGCGACCTACGAGCAGTACTTC. Encoded protein: CASSLAGTATYEQYF. The full variable domain, in which reference TRBV7-6 and TRBJ2-7 provide the parts outside the CDR3, is GAGVSQSPRYKVTKRGQDVALRCDPISGHVSLYWYRQALGQGPEFLTYFNYEAQQDKSGLPNDRFSAERPEGSISTLTIQRTEQRDSAMYRCASSLAGTATYEQYFGPGTRLTVT.

This clonotype turned up a few times. The chain carries TRBV3-1 and TRBJ2-7; D remains unclear. The CDR3 runs to 15 residues. Germline V gene sequence: CDR1 LGHDT, CDR2 YNNKEL (reference sequence). V was shortened by 1 base and J by 0 bases, with 10 bases between the two germline ends. CDR3: CASSQGPASSYEQYF. The DNA of the CDR3 is TGTGCCAGCAGCCAAGGACCTGCGTCCTCCTACGAGCAGTACTTC.

This clonotype has a count of ten or more. This rearrangement joins TRBV21-1 to TRBJ2-7; the table assigns TRBD2, which was not confirmed against the DNA. TRBV21-1 counts as a pseudogene. The CDR3 is 19 amino acids. The CDR3 sequence: CASSKGNGASGRGPYEQYF. The CDR3 nucleotides are TGTGCCAGCAGCAAAGGGAATGGGGCTAGCGGGAGAGGCCCCTACGAGCAGTACTTC.

This clonotype was counted at least ten times. The chain uses TRBV5-5 and TRBJ2-1, with D tentatively TRBD2 (5 bases). Deletions cut 0 bases from V and 9 bases from J, with 13 bases between. Germline V gives CDR1 SGHKS, CDR2 YYEKEE (reference sequence). The CDR3 runs 14 residues. As DNA, the CDR3 is TGTGCCAGCAGCTTGGAGGGCGGGTTGAGTGAGCAGTTCTTC. It codes for CASSLEGGLSEQFF.

This rearrangement joins TRBV20-1 to TRBJ1-1; D gene ambiguous. Germline V CDR1 and CDR2: DFQATT, SNEGSKA (reference sequence). The V end was cut by 3 bases, the J end by 1 base, with 9 bases between. The CDR3 consists of 13 residues. This CDR3 is CSARNSPNTEAFF. The CDR3 nucleotides are TGCAGTGCTAGGAACAGTCCGAACACTGAAGCTTTCTTT.

This clonotype was seen many times. This chain connects TRBV12-3 or TRBV12-4 to TRBJ2-1; 7 bases match TRBD1. This CDR3 is 17 amino acids long. V lost 5 bases to trimming and J lost 6 bases; unmatched junction nucleotides: 16. CDR3 protein: CASSPLGTRQGGNEQFF. The CDR3 DNA sequence: TGTGCCAGCAGTCCCCTGGGCACTAGACAGGGTGGCAATGAGCAGTTCTTC.

A few counts support this clonotype. This rearrangement joins TRBV18 to TRBJ2-7; 7 bases map to TRBD2. V shed 1 base, J shed 5 bases, and the junction held 5 bases outside the gene matches. This CDR3 comprises 14 residues. Germline V gene lookup returns CDR1 KGHSH and CDR2 LQKENI. CDR3 region: CASSPLAGINEQYF. CDR3 in DNA: TGTGCCAGCTCACCACTAGCGGGCATTAACGAGCAGTACTTC. The complete variable domain, with remaining parts taken from reference TRBV18 and TRBJ2-7, reads NAGVMQNPRHLVRRRGQEARLRCSPMKGHSHVYWYRQLPEEGLKFMVYLQKENIIDESGMPKERFSAEFPKEGPSILRIQQVVRGDSAAYFCASSPLAGINEQYFGPGTRLTVT.

The chain recombines TRBV7-2 with TRBJ2-1, with 10 bases fitting TRBD2. The CDR3 is 15 residues long. The V gene end was trimmed by 3 bases and the J gene end by 6 bases; junction bases not matched to a gene: 5. Germline V gene sequence: CDR1 SGHTA, CDR2 FQGNSA. CDR3: CASSFSSGRLNEQFF. The CDR3 DNA reads as TGTGCCAGCAGCTTTTCTAGCGGGAGACTCAATGAGCAGTTCTTC.

This chain uses TRBV4-3 with TRBJ2-1, with D tentatively TRBD1 (6 bases). Trimming took off 3 bases at V and 6 bases at J, with 12 bases between the two ends. Germline CDR1 LGHNA, CDR2 YSLEER. The CDR3 has 14 residues. CDR3 region: CASSQGHLRNEQFF. DNA for the CDR3: TGCGCCAGCAGCCAGGGACACCTCCGCAATGAGCAGTTCTTC.

The chain has TRBV6-2 or TRBV6-3 and TRBJ2-6; unclear D gene. Germline lookup yields CDR1 MNHEY and CDR2 SVGEGT. The CDR3 is 15 amino acids. V was cut by 6 bases and J by 5 bases, with 14 bases left in between. The CDR3 DNA sequence: TGTGCCAGCAGAAACTCAGGCAACTGGGCCAACGTCCTGACTTTC. Translated, it gives CASRNSGNWANVLTF.

This clonotype was counted only a few times. The chain couples TRBV28 to TRBJ1-5; TRBD1 matches at 7 bases. The germline V gene has CDR1 MDHEN and CDR2 SYDVKM. After removal of 5 bases from V and 1 base from J, the junction contained 11 bases not matched to a gene. This CDR3 contains 17 residues. The CDR3 sequence is CASSLRQGLGSNQPQHF. CDR3 sequence (DNA): TGTGCCAGCAGTCTCAGACAGGGATTGGGGAGCAATCAGCCCCAGCATTTT.

This sequence joins TRBV28 and TRBJ1-2; D call uncertain. CDR1 and CDR2 (germline): MDHEN, SYDVKM. Trimming took off 6 bases at V and 1 base at J, with 6 bases between the two ends. This CDR3 has 12 residues. This chain's CDR3 is CASSGVNYGYTF. CDR3 DNA: TGTGCCAGCAGCGGTGTTAACTATGGCTACACCTTC.

This clonotype was recorded a few times. The V and J genes are TRBV20-1 and TRBJ2-1; 8 nucleotides agree with TRBD2. The germline gives CDR1 DFQATT, CDR2 SNEGSKA (reference sequence). The CDR3 totals 12 residues. The CDR3 region is CSDSGMLDEQFF. The CDR3 bases are TGCAGCGATAGCGGGATGTTGGATGAGCAGTTCTTC.

The chain links TRBV20-1 to TRBJ2-3; TRBD2 matches 11 bases. CDR1 and CDR2 (germline): DFQATT, SNEGSKA (reference sequence). The CDR3 has 16 residues. V shed 3 bases and J 5 bases; nucleotides not matched to a gene: 10. CDR3 bases: TGCAGTGCTAGTGGTTTAGCGGGAGGGCGGGGAGATACGCAGTATTTT. This translates into CSASGLAGGRGDTQYF.

The chain is built from TRBV5-1 and TRBJ2-7, with 15 bases fitting TRBD2. V dropped 4 bases and J dropped 3; count of bases not matched to a gene: 14. The CDR3 is 19 amino acids. Per the germline V gene, CDR1 is SGHRS and CDR2 is YFSETQ. DNA of the CDR3: TGCGCCAGCAGCCCGGCGGGACTAGCGGGAGGACCCCTATTCTACGAGCAGTACTTC. This translates into CASSPAGLAGGPLFYEQYF.

In this sample, this clonotype turned up many times. The chain employs TRBV5-8 and TRBJ2-1, with a tentative D call TRBD2 (5 bases). CDR3 length: 15 residues. V was cut by 5 bases and J by 2 bases, with 14 bases left in between. The V gene's germline CDR1 is SGHTS and CDR2 YDEGEE. The CDR3 DNA follows: TGTGCCAGCAGTGGTAGGACTCGGACCTACAATGAGCAGTTCTTC. Amino acid sequence: CASSGRTRTYNEQFF.

In its sample, this clonotype was seen many times. The rearrangement uses TRBV12-3 or TRBV12-4 and TRBJ2-7; 14 nucleotides line up with TRBD2. J lost 3 bases, V lost 5 bases, and 6 bases had no gene match. This CDR3 has 16 amino acids. CDR3 protein: CASSLRLAGGVYEQYF. CDR3 DNA sequence: TGTGCCAGCAGTCTCCGACTAGCGGGAGGGGTCTACGAGCAGTACTTC.

The table lists this clonotype with many counts. This rearrangement joins TRBV6-1 to TRBJ1-1; no clear D gene. V dropped 7 bases and J dropped 0 bases, with 9 bases sitting between them. Per germline, CDR1 MNHNS and CDR2 SASEGT. CDR3 size: 13 residues. The CDR3 nucleotides are TGTGCCAGCAAGAACGCCATGAACACTGAAGCTTTCTTT. It specifies CASKNAMNTEAFF.

In its sample, this clonotype was seen many times. This rearrangement joins TRBV12-3 or TRBV12-4 to TRBJ2-2; TRBD2 agrees at 10 bases. V lost 5 bases, J lost 5 bases, and 11 bases stayed unmatched. CDR3 size: 17 residues. The CDR3 coding sequence is TGTGCCAGCAGTCTTCTAGCGGGAGTCCGGGGGACCGGGGAGCTGTTTTTT. It codes for CASSLLAGVRGTGELFF.

Worth noting for this clonotype: A much larger clone sits a single nucleotide away, making a read error possible. The rearrangement joins TRBV12-3 or TRBV12-4 to TRBJ1-4; a possible D gene is TRBD1 (5 bases). With 10 bases removed from V and 11 bases from J, the gap between germline ends came to 20 bases. The CDR3 has 13 residues. The CDR3 region is CATNRRGNGKLFF. DNA of the CDR3: TGTGCCACCAATCGACGGGGGAATGGGAAACTGTTTTTT.